This T cell receptor beta chain was obtained from a study of T cell repertoires in cytomegalovirus infection. At the level of the study: Public TCR beta signatures provided an indication of both CMV infection and a matching HLA type. Study-level points and caveats: Accumulated public TCR beta family frequency recognized individuals carrying CMV together with the relevant HLA.

As to this clonotype: Its antigen remains unknown.

TCRdb re-derived calls from the reads in MiXCR, one entry per CDR3 protein. The sample gives approximately 270,000 distinct CDR3 sequences, under 25% of which show up once; about 20% is in the top ten. V lost 2 bases and J lost 7, with 12 bases in between. Germline loops: CDR1 MNHEY, CDR2 SVGEGT. The CDR3 has 13 residues. Sequencing was performed on cultured PBMCs, taken from culture after CMV antigen stimulation. The rearrangement uses TRBV6-2 or TRBV6-3 and TRBJ2-7; D not resolved. The sequence was collected from a human donor in good health (CMV status not recorded). Some clones in this sample may be carry-over from other donors' samples. The CDR3 is CASSYRTSSEQYV. DNA of the CDR3: TGTGCCAGCAGTTACAGGACCTCCTCTGAGCAGTACGTC.